Below are 23 T cell receptor beta chains sequenced from a single sample in a study of a mutant IDH1 vaccine in newly diagnosed glioma. Assay used: immunoSEQ multiplex PCR; TCRdb lists only in-frame clones, some missing. The profile shows about 74,000 clones, more than 85% of them singletons. Specified time point: week 35, safety follow-up. Each dose delivered 300 ug of mutant IDH1 20-mer peptide subcutaneously with imiquimod. No antigen has been identified for these receptors. Sequencing was performed on PBMCs, taken from a glioma patient whose treatment included an IDH1 peptide vaccine. Receptors were obtained from a man aged 25 to 40 with glioma.

The chain uses TRBV10-2 and TRBJ2-1; TRBD1 agrees at 8 bases. The germline V gene has CDR1 WSHSY and CDR2 SAAADI. The CDR3 is 16 amino acids. With 5 bases clipped from V and 1 base from J, the junction kept 7 bases outside the gene matches. The chain's CDR3 is CASSSMTGESYNEQFF. CDR3 nucleotide sequence: TGCGCCAGCAGTTCTATGACAGGGGAGTCCTACAATGAGCAGTTCTTC.

The chain combines TRBV6-6 with TRBJ2-1; 10 nucleotides match TRBD2. With 2 bases clipped from V and 6 bases from J, the junction kept 4 bases outside the gene matches. The length of the CDR3 is 15 residues. Germline V gives CDR1 MNHNY, CDR2 SVGAGI (reference sequence). The CDR3 loop reads CASSYAGTSVNEQFF. CDR3 nucleotide sequence: TGTGCCAGCAGTTACGCAGGGACTAGCGTCAATGAGCAGTTCTTC.

This clone was seen a handful of times. The chain uses TRBV11-3 and TRBJ2-1; possibly TRBD2 for D (5 bases). Trimming stripped 1 base from V and 3 bases from J, with 10 bases between. The CDR3 runs to 15 residues. Germline loops: CDR1 SGHNT, CDR2 YENEEA. Written as DNA, the CDR3 is TGTGCCAGCAGCTTAGGAGCGGCTAACTACAATGAGCAGTTCTTC. Its protein is CASSLGAANYNEQFF. Full variable domain (rest looked up from reference TRBV11-3 and TRBJ2-1): EAGVVQSPRYKIIEKKQPVAFWCNPISGHNTLYWYLQNLGQGPELLIRYENEEAVDDSQLPKDRFSAERLKGVDSTLKIQPAELGDSAVYLCASSLGAANYNEQFFGPGTRLTVL.

The chain carries TRBV5-1 and TRBJ2-3; 11 nucleotides line up with TRBD2. Germline V CDR1 and CDR2: SGHRS, YFSETQ. This CDR3 spans 19 amino acids. Trimming cost V 0 bases and J 0 bases; bases outside gene matches: 9. In DNA form, the CDR3 reads TGCGCCAGCAGCTTGGGTGGGCCCTCTAGCGGGAGGAGCACAGATACGCAGTATTTT. This gives the protein CASSLGGPSSGRSTDTQYF.

This chain links TRBV7-2 with TRBJ1-1; 7 positions agree with TRBD1. The CDR3 extends over 14 amino acids. With 3 bases clipped from V and 5 bases from J, the junction kept 6 bases outside the gene matches. Germline V gene data show CDR1 as SGHTA and CDR2 as FQGNSA. In DNA, the CDR3 is TGTGCCAGCAGCTTGATCAGGGGGGGGACTGAAGCTTTCTTT. It encodes CASSLIRGGTEAFF.

The chain couples TRBV5-4 to TRBJ1-1; 10 bases are a match to TRBD1. V shed 4 bases and J 3 bases; nucleotides not matched to a gene: 3. This CDR3 has 14 amino acids. The germline gives CDR1 SGHNT, CDR2 YYREEE (reference sequence). The CDR3 DNA reads TGTGCCAGCAGCCCGGGACAGGGGTACACTGAAGCTTTCTTT. This translates into CASSPGQGYTEAFF.

The chain carries TRBV5-1 and TRBJ2-1; D gene unclear. Trimming took 1 base from V and 10 from J, leaving 12 bases between them. The CDR3 consists of 13 residues. Germline CDR1 reads SGHRS; CDR2 reads YFSETQ. In nucleotides, the CDR3 is TGCGCCAGCAGCTTGTCCAGGTCCGAGGAGCAGTTCTTC. It encodes CASSLSRSEEQFF.

This chain links TRBV5-5 with TRBJ2-5, with TRBD2 matching 12 bases. Unmatched junction bases numbered 6, after V lost 4 bases and J lost 5 bases. The CDR3 runs 15 residues. Germline V lookup: CDR1 SGHKS, CDR2 YYEKEE (reference sequence). CDR3 sequence reads: CASSPRTSGAETQYF. The CDR3 DNA reads TGTGCCAGCAGCCCCCGGACTAGCGGGGCGGAGACCCAGTACTTC.

The rearrangement joins TRBV19 to TRBJ1-5; 9 bases fit TRBD1. Germline CDR1 LNHDA, CDR2 SQIVND (reference sequence). Germline trimming cut 3 bases from V and 2 bases from J; bases unmatched to any gene: 8. The CDR3 spans 17 residues. This CDR3 is CASSIPDRGVGNQPQHF. For the CDR3, the DNA is TGTGCCAGTAGTATTCCAGACAGGGGGGTCGGCAATCAGCCCCAGCATTTT. Together with reference TRBV19 and TRBJ1-5, the CDR3 gives the full variable domain: DGGITQSPKYLFRKEGQNVTLSCEQNLNHDAMYWYRQDPGQGLRLIYYSQIVNDFQKGDIAEGYSVSREKKESFPLTVTSAQKNPTAFYLCASSIPDRGVGNQPQHFGDGTRLSIL.

This sequence joins TRBV4-3 and TRBJ2-6; TRBD1 might be the D (5 bases). Trimming shortened V by 2 bases and J by 2 bases, and 10 bases separated the two germline ends. Germline V gene data show CDR1 as LGHNA and CDR2 as YSLEER. The CDR3 contains 16 residues. The CDR3 coding sequence is TGCGCCAGCAGCCAACGGCAGGGAACTGGGGCCAACGTCCTGACTTTC. Translation gives CASSQRQGTGANVLTF.

This rearrangement joins TRBV4-1 to TRBJ2-7; TRBD1 aligns across 9 bases. The germline CDR1 and CDR2 sequences are MGHRA and YSYEKL. V lost 3 bases, J lost 1 base, and 7 bases stayed unmatched. The CDR3 extends over 16 amino acids. As DNA, the CDR3 is TGCGCCAGCAGCCAGCCACCCGGGACAGGGTCCTACGAGCAGTACTTC. It codes for CASSQPPGTGSYEQYF.

The gene calls are TRBV11-2 and TRBJ2-7, with TRBD2 matching over 11 bases. J was trimmed by 4 bases and V by 5 bases; bases with no gene match: 10. CDR3 length equals 16 residues. The germline V gene encodes CDR1 SGHAT and CDR2 FQNNGV. The CDR3 sequence is CASSQRGSSGGYEQYF. CDR3 nucleotide sequence: TGTGCCAGCAGCCAACGGGGTTCTAGCGGGGGGTACGAGCAGTACTTC.

This clone was observed a single time. The chain is built from TRBV20-1 and TRBJ2-1; D remains unclear. Trimming left V 5 bases short and J 11 bases short, with 10 bases between. CDR1 is DFQATT, CDR2 SNEGSKA, per germline (reference sequence). The CDR3 has 10 residues. CDR3: CSASAWQQFF. In DNA form, the CDR3 reads TGCAGTGCTTCCGCCTGGCAGCAGTTCTTC.

This clone was seen just once. CDR3 nucleotides: TGTGCCAGCGGGACAGAACGCTCCTACGAGCAGTACTTC. Its protein product is CASGTERSYEQYF. The genes are TRBV14 and TRBJ2-7, with 7 bases aligning to TRBD1. V trimming: 8 bases; J trimming: 0 bases; junction bases outside the gene matches: 4. CDR3 length: 13 residues. CDR1 and CDR2 from the germline V gene are SGHDN and FVKESK.

The rearrangement links TRBV27 to TRBJ1-3, with a weak D call TRBD1 (6 bases). This CDR3 spans 16 amino acids. V dropped 5 bases and J dropped 2 bases, with 16 bases sitting between them. Germline V gene data show CDR1 as MNHEY and CDR2 as SMNVEV (reference sequence). CDR3 protein: CASSPGGRGAGNTIYF. CDR3 nucleotides: TGTGCCAGCAGTCCGGGGGGGCGAGGGGCTGGAAACACCATATATTTT.

CDR3 coding DNA: TGTGCCACCACTCGGTCGGGACTAGCGAACGAAGATACGCAGTATTTT. It encodes CATTRSGLANEDTQYF. The chain combines TRBV15 with TRBJ2-3, with 10 bases fitting TRBD2. Unmatched junction bases numbered 12, after V lost 7 bases and J lost 5 bases. The CDR3 has 16 amino acids. CDR1 and CDR2 from the germline V gene are LNHNV and YYDKDF (reference sequence).

The rearrangement uses TRBV5-1 and TRBJ2-7, with 9 bases fitting TRBD2. V shed 4 bases, J shed 3 bases, and the junction held 5 bases outside the gene matches. CDR3 length: 14 amino acids. The germline gives CDR1 SGHRS, CDR2 YFSETQ. The CDR3: CASSGGGAGYEQYF. The CDR3 coding sequence is TGCGCCAGCAGCGGCGGGGGGGCCGGCTACGAGCAGTACTTC.

This chain links TRBV5-1 with TRBJ1-1; D is undetermined. This CDR3 is 16 amino acids long. Deletions cut 0 bases from V and 0 bases from J, with 12 bases between. The V gene's germline CDR1 is SGHRS and CDR2 YFSETQ. CDR3 nucleotide sequence: TGCGCCAGCAGCTTGGTTTTGGGAGGCATGAACACTGAAGCTTTCTTT. Its protein product is CASSLVLGGMNTEAFF.

In its sample, this clone was seen once. The chain has TRBV19 and TRBJ2-2; 8 bases align to TRBD1. The CDR3 spans 13 residues. Germline CDR1 and CDR2: LNHDA and SQIVND (reference sequence). V lost 7 bases and J lost 4; bases outside the gene matches: 2. The CDR3 bases are TGTGCCAGTATGGACAGGGCCACCGGGGAGCTGTTTTTT. Protein product: CASMDRATGELFF.

This chain uses TRBV29-1 with TRBJ2-7, with 7 bases aligning to TRBD2. CDR3 length: 14 amino acids. Per the germline V gene, CDR1 is SQVTM and CDR2 is ANQGSEA. The ends lost 0 bases at V and 1 base at J; junction bases unmatched: 3. CDR3 residues: CSVEDPGGSYEQYF. CDR3 nucleotides: TGCAGCGTTGAAGATCCGGGGGGTTCCTACGAGCAGTACTTC.

This rearrangement joins TRBV6-6 to TRBJ1-1; unclear D gene. V was shortened by 0 bases and J by 1 base, with 3 bases between the two germline ends. The CDR3 has 13 residues. CDR1 MNHNY and CDR2 SVGAGI come from the germline V gene (reference sequence). CDR3 in amino acids: CASSYSENTEAFF. DNA of the CDR3: TGTGCCAGCAGTTACTCGGAGAACACTGAAGCTTTCTTT.

The rearrangement joins TRBV5-1 to TRBJ1-6; 11 bases match TRBD1. Looked up from germline, CDR1 is SGHRS and CDR2 is YFSETQ. CDR3 length: 15 amino acids. J lost 9 bases, V lost 3 bases, and 5 bases had no gene match. The CDR3 nucleotides read TGCGCCAGCAGCTCATGGACAGGGGGCGGTTCACCCCTCCACTTT. Translating it yields CASSSWTGGGSPLHF. Full variable domain (outside the CDR3, taken from reference TRBV5-1 and TRBJ1-6): KAGVTQTPRYLIKTRGQQVTLSCSPISGHRSVSWYQQTPGQGLQFLFEYFSETQRNKGNFPGRFSGRQFSNSRSEMNVSTLELGDSALYLCASSSWTGGGSPLHFGNGTRLTVT.

The CDR3 nucleotides are TGTGCCAGCACCGAGGAAAGGCAGAGGGAGCTGTTTTTT. It is translated as CASTEERQRELFF. V and J are TRBV2 and TRBJ1-3; D unresolved. The J call may be wrong; the DNA end is better matched by TRBJ2-2. CDR3 length equals 13 residues. Germline values: CDR1 SNHLY, CDR2 FYNNEI.